This T cell receptor (beta chain) originates from a study of blood T cells in healthy people across ages. Worth noting for this clonotype: What it binds is unknown.

Together with a sample-barcoded 5' primer, a J-beta primer mix was included in a second PCR lasting roughly 6 to 12 cycles. In TCRdb, the 5' RACE reads were re-called with MiXCR into one record per CDR3 protein. Found here are around 1,000,000 distinct CDR3 sequences, about 23% of them singletons; the top ten hold around 0.7%. Regarding the study as a whole: Expanded clonotype shifts may have been confounded, as the donors had an unknown CMV status. The study found more naive CD4+ cells and higher diversity in long-lived than aged donors.

These records were also assigned to another study, of T cells of mothers and their children. As that report states: Reads obtained per mother exceeded 9 million TCR beta CDR3 reads, with some 3 million obtained per child. The output of TCR recombination is shaped by thymic selection similarly in related and unrelated pairs.

This clonotype was sampled from a girl between 2 and 10 years old in good health. The sample was blood.

The CDR3 reads CASRAGLQGAFF. The CDR3 DNA follows: TGTGCCAGCAGGGCGGGACTTCAAGGTGCTTTCTTT. This chain links TRBV2 with TRBJ1-1; a possible D gene is TRBD1 (5 bases). CDR1 and CDR2 (germline): SNHLY, FYNNEI. The CDR3 is 12 amino acids. V was shortened by 6 bases and J by 11 bases, with 16 bases between the two germline ends.